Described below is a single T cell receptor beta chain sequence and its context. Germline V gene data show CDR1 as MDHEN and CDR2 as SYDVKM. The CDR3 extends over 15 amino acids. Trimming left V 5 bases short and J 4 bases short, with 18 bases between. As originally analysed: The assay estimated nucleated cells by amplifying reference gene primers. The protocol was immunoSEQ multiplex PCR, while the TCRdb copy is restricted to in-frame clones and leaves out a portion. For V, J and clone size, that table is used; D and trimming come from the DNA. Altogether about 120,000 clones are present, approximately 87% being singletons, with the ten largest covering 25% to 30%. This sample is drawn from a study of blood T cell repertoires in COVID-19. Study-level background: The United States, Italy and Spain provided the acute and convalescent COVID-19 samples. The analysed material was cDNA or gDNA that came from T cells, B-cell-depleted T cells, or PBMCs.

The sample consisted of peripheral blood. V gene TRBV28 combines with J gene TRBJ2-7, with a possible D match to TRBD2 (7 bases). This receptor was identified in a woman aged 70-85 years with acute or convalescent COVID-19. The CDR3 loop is CASSGGGIRVYEQYF. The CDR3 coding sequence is TGTGCCAGCAGTGGGGGGGGCATCAGGGTTTACGAGCAGTACTTC. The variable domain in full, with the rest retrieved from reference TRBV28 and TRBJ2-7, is DVKVTQSSRYLVKRTGEKVFLECVQDMDHENMFWYRQDPGLGLRLIYFSYDVKMKEKGDIPEGYSVSREKKERFSLILESASTNQTSMYLCASSGGGIRVYEQYFGPGTRLTVT.